The 29 T cell receptor beta chains in this list originate from one sample, sequenced in a study of blood T cells in healthy people across ages. A second PCR, run for about 7 to 11 cycles, used a sample-barcoded 5' primer plus a J-beta primer mix. Each CDR3 protein is one row after TCRdb ran MiXCR on the 5' RACE reads. The repertoire consists of 790,000 or so distinct CDR3 sequences, with approximately 53% occurring once and the leading ten covering 20% to 30%. Sequenced input: blood. These receptors came from a man between 35 and 55 years old in good health.

V and J are TRBV7-9 and TRBJ1-1, with 7 bases lining up with TRBD1. The germline V gene has CDR1 SEHNR and CDR2 FQNEAQ (reference sequence). The CDR3 loop spans 14 amino acids. Trimming at V came to 6 bases and at J to 5 bases, leaving 9 bases not matched to a gene. The CDR3 sequence: CASRYQGGKTEAFF. The CDR3 DNA is TGTGCCAGCAGATACCAGGGGGGTAAGACTGAAGCTTTCTTT.

A few counts support this clonotype. This chain uses TRBV7-2 with TRBJ2-4; 8 bases fit TRBD1. J was trimmed by 0 bases and V by 5 bases; bases with no gene match: 6. Germline values: CDR1 SGHTA, CDR2 FQGNSA. CDR3 size: 16 residues. This CDR3 is CASSTRQGIAKNIQYF. The CDR3 nucleotides read TGTGCCAGCAGCACCCGACAGGGGATAGCCAAAAACATTCAGTACTTC.

Ten or more counts support this clonotype. V and J are TRBV20-1 and TRBJ2-3, with 12 bases identical to TRBD1. This CDR3 spans 18 amino acids. Germline lookup yields CDR1 DFQATT and CDR2 SNEGSKA (reference sequence). V lost 3 bases to trimming and J lost 1 base; unmatched junction nucleotides: 11. CDR3 bases: TGCAGTGCTAGGACCCTATCCGGGACAGGGGGCGGCACAGATACGCAGTATTTT. Protein: CSARTLSGTGGGTDTQYF.

In this sample, this clonotype turned up a few times. The chain is built from TRBV4-3 and TRBJ2-3; D gene unclear. Trimming took 0 bases from V and 1 from J, leaving 11 bases between them. Germline V lookup: CDR1 LGHNA, CDR2 YSLEER. CDR3 length: 16 amino acids. In nucleotides, the CDR3 is TGCGCCAGCAGCCAAGATAGTCGGATTGGCACAGATACGCAGTATTTT. Translated, it gives CASSQDSRIGTDTQYF.

In its sample, this clonotype was seen once. The germline gene is not matched at one end of the junction; a read error may be the cause. This chain links TRBV20-1 with TRBJ2-6, with D perhaps TRBD2 (6 bases). The CDR3 is 16 residues long. The germline gives CDR1 DFQATT, CDR2 SNEGSKA (reference sequence). The DNA of the CDR3 is TGCAGTGCTAGAAATTTCGTCAGTGGAGGGGCCAACATCCTGACTTTC. Translation gives CSARNFVSGGANILTF.

The rearrangement uses TRBV20-1 and TRBJ2-7, with D maybe TRBD2 (6 bases). This CDR3 contains 16 residues. Germline assignment: CDR1 DFQATT and CDR2 SNEGSKA (reference sequence). V was trimmed by 0 bases and J by 7 bases, leaving 22 bases between them. CDR3 in amino acids: CSARDSGPSSYNEQYF. The CDR3 nucleotides are TGCAGTGCTAGAGATAGCGGACCAAGCTCCTACAATGAGCAGTACTTC.

The chain links TRBV12-5 to TRBJ2-7; 9 bases match TRBD1. Looked up from germline, CDR1 is LGHNT and CDR2 is FRNRAP. V lost 5 bases to trimming and J lost 2 bases; unmatched junction nucleotides: 7. CDR3 size: 15 residues. This CDR3 reads CASGPGTGSPYEQYF. In nucleotides, the CDR3 is TGTGCTAGTGGTCCTGGGACAGGGAGCCCCTACGAGCAGTACTTC.

This clonotype was detected once. The CDR3 protein is CASSLRGRQYEQYF. The CDR3 nucleotides are TGTGCCAGCAGTTTGAGGGGCCGACAATACGAGCAGTACTTC. The chain uses TRBV28 and TRBJ2-5; either TRBD1 or TRBD2 may supply D (5 bases each). Near its end, the DNA agrees better with TRBJ2-7, so the J call may be wrong. Germline CDR1 reads MDHEN; CDR2 reads SYDVKM. This CDR3 has 14 residues.

V gene TRBV24-1 combines with J gene TRBJ2-1; D might be TRBD1 (6 bases). This CDR3 is built from 15 residues. V was shortened by 4 bases and J by 6 bases, with 15 bases between the two germline ends. Germline CDR1 KGHDR, CDR2 SFDVKD. The DNA for the CDR3 is TGTGCCACCAGTGACCCCATGGCAGGGGCCAATGAGCAGTTCTTC. Translating it yields CATSDPMAGANEQFF.

V and J are TRBV21-1 and TRBJ1-2. TRBV21-1 is noted as a pseudogene. The CDR3 is 12 amino acids. CDR3 in amino acids: CASSKAVVCYTF. The CDR3 coding sequence is TGTGCCAGCAGCAAAGCGGTAGTTTGCTACACCTTC.

The rearrangement joins TRBV5-1 to TRBJ2-5; 10 bases align to TRBD1. The ends lost 4 bases at V and 4 bases at J; junction bases unmatched: 4. The CDR3 consists of 14 residues. Per the germline V gene, CDR1 is SGHRS and CDR2 is YFSETQ. This CDR3 reads CASSGQGVAETQYF. The DNA of the CDR3 is TGCGCCAGCAGCGGACAGGGGGTGGCAGAGACCCAGTACTTC.

This clonotype was counted between two and nine times. This rearrangement joins TRBV20-1 to TRBJ2-1; possibly TRBD2 for D (6 bases). Germline V CDR1 and CDR2: DFQATT, SNEGSKA (reference sequence). V lost 0 bases and J 6 bases, leaving 12 bases between the germline ends. This CDR3 contains 14 residues. This CDR3 is CSAREPRDSNEQFF. In DNA, the CDR3 is TGCAGTGCTAGAGAACCCCGGGACTCCAATGAGCAGTTCTTC.

The CDR3 nucleotides are TGCAGCGGCAGCCTGGGACAGGGATCCTACGAGCAGTACTTC. This translates into CSGSLGQGSYEQYF. The chain recombines TRBV29-1 with TRBJ2-7; 9 bases align to TRBD1. With V trimmed by 7 bases and J by 1 base, 8 bases remained unmatched. The CDR3 is 14 residues long. Germline V lookup: CDR1 SQVTM, CDR2 ANQGSEA.

The genes are TRBV4-1 and TRBJ2-1, with 13 bases identical to TRBD2. V dropped 0 bases and J dropped 9; count of bases not matched to a gene: 5. The CDR3 is 16 residues long. From germline, CDR1 is MGHRA and CDR2 YSYEKL. The CDR3, as DNA: TGCGCCAGCAGCCAAGAAACTAGCGGGAGGGCCGGTGAGCAGTTCTTC. This gives the protein CASSQETSGRAGEQFF.

The chain carries TRBV25-1 and TRBJ1-2; D is unresolved. Deletions cut 3 bases from V and 1 base from J, with 12 bases between. This CDR3 has 15 amino acids. CDR1 is MGHDK and CDR2 is SYGVNS in the germline V gene. This chain's CDR3 is CASSDRRSLNYGYTF. The CDR3 coding sequence is TGTGCCAGCAGTGATAGGCGTAGTCTTAACTATGGCTACACCTTC.

This clonotype has only a few counts. The V and J genes are TRBV7-2 and TRBJ2-6, with 12 nucleotides matching TRBD2. The ends lost 3 bases at V and 2 bases at J; junction bases unmatched: 2. The CDR3 loop spans 17 amino acids. Germline V gene lookup returns CDR1 SGHTA and CDR2 FQGNSA. CDR3 amino acids: CASSFASGRAGANVLTF. The CDR3 DNA reads TGTGCCAGCAGCTTTGCTAGCGGGAGGGCTGGGGCCAACGTCCTGACTTTC.

J is TRBJ2-5 and V is TRBV5-1, with D maybe TRBD1 (6 bases). Germline V CDR1 and CDR2: SGHRS, YFSETQ. The CDR3 runs to 14 residues. The V and J ends lost 0 bases and 4 bases respectively, with 10 bases between them. The DNA of the CDR3 is TGCGCCAGCAGCTTGGTTCAGGGGATAGAGACCCAGTACTTC. It is translated as CASSLVQGIETQYF.

This sequence joins TRBV3-1 and TRBJ1-5; D is unclear. This CDR3 region has 14 residues. Germline V gene data show CDR1 as LGHDT and CDR2 as YNNKEL (reference sequence). Trimming took 3 bases from V and 6 from J, leaving 12 bases between them. CDR3 region: CASSQYGRGQPQHF. The CDR3 nucleotides are TGTGCCAGCAGCCAGTACGGTCGGGGTCAGCCCCAGCATTTT.

This clonotype was seen only once. The V gene is TRBV5-1, the J gene TRBJ1-6; 10 bases map to TRBD1. CDR3 length: 14 amino acids. Per germline, CDR1 SGHRS and CDR2 YFSETQ. V trimming: 4 bases; J trimming: 9 bases; junction bases outside the gene matches: 4. The CDR3 DNA is TGCGCCAGCAGCACGGGACAGGGGATTTCACCCCTCCACTTT. This codes for CASSTGQGISPLHF.

With respect to this clonotype: A much larger clone lies a single base off, so this may be a read error. The rearrangement joins TRBV29-1 to TRBJ2-1; TRBD2 matches at 7 bases. With V trimmed by 8 bases and J by 13 bases, 14 bases remained unmatched. The germline gives CDR1 SQVTM, CDR2 ANQGSEA. This CDR3 is 12 amino acids long. The CDR3 bases are TGCAGCCTGAGGATTAGCGGGCAGATTCAGTTCTTC. Protein: CSLRISGQIQFF.

The V call is TRBV12-3 or TRBV12-4, the J call TRBJ2-1; 8 bases map to TRBD2. J gave up 5 bases and V 6 bases, and 3 bases lay outside the gene matches. The CDR3 loop spans 13 amino acids. Written as DNA, the CDR3 is TGTGCCAGCAGACTAGCGGTCAACAATGAGCAGTTCTTC. Translation: CASRLAVNNEQFF.

The chain uses TRBV7-9 and TRBJ2-5, with 9 positions matching TRBD2. CDR3 length: 18 residues. V shed 5 bases and J 5 bases; nucleotides not matched to a gene: 18. Germline assignment: CDR1 SEHNR and CDR2 FQNEAQ (reference sequence). CDR3 region: CASSPQVAGGPLLETQYF. CDR3 DNA sequence: TGTGCCAGCAGCCCCCAGGTTGCGGGAGGGCCATTGTTGGAGACCCAGTACTTC.

As to this clonotype: This may arise from a read error, as a much more abundant clone is one base away. The rearrangement uses TRBV5-6 and TRBJ2-7, with D tentatively TRBD1 or TRBD2 (5 bases each). The CDR3 sequence is 13 residues long. Trimming pared 4 bases from V and 4 bases from J, leaving 12 bases between. The germline V gene has CDR1 SGHDT and CDR2 YYEEEE. The CDR3 here is CASSPTAVYEQYF. In nucleotides, the CDR3 is TGTGCCAGCAGCCCGACAGCGGTTTACGAGCAGTACTTC.

The CDR3 bases are TGCGCCAGCAGCCTCAACCCAGGGGGTTTGGTAGATACGCAGTATTTT. Translating it yields CASSLNPGGLVDTQYF. The V call is TRBV4-3, the J call TRBJ2-3; 7 nucleotides line up with TRBD1. Per the germline V gene, CDR1 is LGHNA and CDR2 is YSLEER. The CDR3 has 16 amino acids. With 4 bases clipped from V and 5 bases from J, the junction kept 12 bases outside the gene matches.

V is TRBV13 and J is TRBJ2-7; D may be TRBD1 (5 bases). The CDR3 has 13 amino acids. Germline lookup yields CDR1 PRHDT and CDR2 FYEKMQ (reference sequence). The V end was cut by 5 bases, the J end by 5 bases, with 13 bases between. CDR3 region: CASSAYGADEQYF. The CDR3 bases are TGTGCCAGCAGCGCATATGGGGCCGACGAGCAGTACTTC.

The chain uses TRBV20-1 and TRBJ2-5; D unresolved. Per germline, CDR1 DFQATT and CDR2 SNEGSKA (reference sequence). The V end lost 0 bases, the J end lost 1 base, and 9 bases lay between the germline ends. This CDR3 is 14 amino acids long. CDR3 loop: CSARDWGSQETQYF. Written as DNA, the CDR3 is TGCAGTGCTAGAGATTGGGGAAGCCAAGAGACCCAGTACTTC.

The CDR3 DNA sequence: TGCGCCAGCAGCTTGGTTTTCGGATCGGGCTCCTCTGACTACAATGAGCAGTTCTTC. This sequence encodes CASSLVFGSGSSDYNEQFF. The chain combines TRBV5-1 with TRBJ2-1; D is uncertain. The CDR3 is made up of 19 amino acids. Germline lookup yields CDR1 SGHRS and CDR2 YFSETQ. Between the trimmed V and J ends, which lost 0 bases and 3 bases, there was a span of 22 bases.

This clonotype was recorded a few times. The V call is TRBV10-3, the J call TRBJ2-5; TRBD1 matches at 7 bases. The V gene end was trimmed by 6 bases and the J gene end by 3 bases; junction bases not matched to a gene: 10. Germline CDR1 and CDR2: ENHRY and SYGVKD. The CDR3 spans 15 residues. The CDR3 nucleotides read TGTGCCATCAGGCCCAGGGGGAGTGGGGAAGAGACCCAGTACTTC. It specifies CAIRPRGSGEETQYF.

The rearrangement uses TRBV5-1 and TRBJ2-2; TRBD1 matches 9 bases. Germline V lookup: CDR1 SGHRS, CDR2 YFSETQ. Trimming at V came to 4 bases and at J to 7 bases, leaving 5 bases not matched to a gene. This CDR3 is built from 14 residues. CDR3 nucleotide sequence: TGCGCCAGCAGCCCGTGGACAGGGGTCGGGGAGCTGTTTTTT. Protein: CASSPWTGVGELFF.